This T cell receptor beta chain was profiled in a study of cytomegalovirus exposure and HLA in healthy donors. At the level of the study: Genotyping showed less than 85% of 350 to 400 donors falling in the Caucasian-associated ancestry cluster.

This clone was seen more than once but under ten times. The antigen is undetermined. Notes on the study in general: Later analysis found that TCR beta chains associated with HLA were more clonally expanded than other, equally common chains.

CDR3 length: 15 amino acids. Losses at the gene ends were 4 bases for V and 3 bases for J; bases not matched to a gene: 7. Germline CDR1 reads SGHAT; CDR2 reads FQNNGV. Donors were nominally healthy when sampled, though unrecorded immune exposures were likely. The PCR ran on 60 Vbeta and 13 Jbeta primers. Using immunoSEQ multiplex PCR, the repertoire was profiled, and TCRdb retains in-frame clones only, with some absent. There are around 150,000 clones in the sample; roughly 63% occur only once, and roughly 6.4% lies in the top ten. The clonotype originates from a woman aged 55-75 years in good health and CMV-seropositive. The chain links TRBV11-2 to TRBJ1-1, with TRBD1 matching 8 bases. The specimen sequenced was PBMCs. CDR3 amino acids: CASSSGQGLHTEAFF. The CDR3 DNA follows: TGTGCCAGCAGCTCAGGACAGGGCTTGCACACTGAAGCTTTCTTT.